This TCR beta chain was captured in a study of T cell responses to AZD1222 COVID-19 vaccine. General study findings and limits: Sampling that yielded the repertoires occurred only after the peak T cell response.

A note on this clone: Its specificity is unknown.

Sequenced by immunoSEQ multiplex PCR; TCRdb stores in-frame clones only, minus some. The sample has more than 65,000 clones; less than 90% are singletons. This CDR3 spans 16 amino acids. V shed 5 bases and J shed 5 bases, with 22 bases lying between them. The germline gives CDR1 SGHKS, CDR2 YYEKEE (reference sequence). Sequencing was performed on peripheral blood, taken on day 0 of AZD1222 vaccination. The V call is TRBV5-5, the J call TRBJ2-5; D is uncertain. The sequence came from an adult in good health. In DNA, the CDR3 is TGTGCCAGCAGTTCCCTGCCCGGAACCAGTGCGGAGACCCAGTACTTC. It translates to CASSSLPGTSAETQYF.